One and the same sample provided the 20 T cell receptor beta chains below, sequenced in a study of regulatory T cells in long-lasting Graves disease. Time point reported: newly diagnosed GD, antithyroid drugs for less than 3 months. RNA from PBMCs was the source of the TCR library. Arm-PCR of CDR3 regions and iRepertoire HTBI primers were used to build TCR beta libraries. Via MiXCR, TCRdb re-called the multiplex PCR reads, giving one row per CDR3 protein. The data contain 350,000 to 450,000 distinct CDR3 sequences, 15% of them singletons. These data also formed part of another study, on T cells in Graves' hyperthyroidism and ophthalmopathy.

The starting material was peripheral blood mononuclear cells (PBMCs), obtained at new diagnosis, from a patient treated with antithyroid drugs. The receptors shown here come from a middle-aged woman with Graves disease.

V gene TRBV29-1 combines with J gene TRBJ1-2, with 8 bases lining up with TRBD1. Germline-derived CDR1 and CDR2 are SQVTM and ANQGSEA. The CDR3 has 13 amino acids. V dropped 6 bases and J dropped 3; count of bases not matched to a gene: 6. The CDR3 loop is CSVRTGMDYGYTF. CDR3 DNA sequence: TGCAGCGTCAGGACAGGGATGGACTATGGCTACACCTTC.

This clonotype occurred many times. The chain has TRBV27 and TRBJ2-1; 13 positions match TRBD2. CDR3 length: 17 residues. J gave up 6 bases and V 2 bases, and 7 bases lay outside the gene matches. The germline V gene has CDR1 MNHEY and CDR2 SMNVEV (reference sequence). Written as DNA, the CDR3 is TGTGCCAGCAGTTTACTGCGACTAGCGGGAGGACTCAATGAGCAGTTCTTC. It specifies CASSLLRLAGGLNEQFF.

V usage is TRBV16 and J usage is TRBJ1-2; D remains unclear. V lost 3 bases, J lost 4 bases, and 21 bases lay in between. The CDR3 is made up of 17 amino acids. Germline V gene lookup returns CDR1 KGHSY and CDR2 FQNENV. The CDR3 loop reads CASSHLGKLDLPYGYTF. The CDR3 DNA sequence: TGTGCCAGCAGCCATTTAGGGAAACTTGACCTGCCCTATGGCTACACCTTC.

This clonotype was observed a handful of times. With a much larger clone just one base away, this may be a read error. This chain uses TRBV13 with TRBJ1-1; 7 positions match TRBD1. CDR3 length: 13 residues. Germline V gene lookup returns CDR1 PRHDT and CDR2 FYEKMQ (reference sequence). CDR3 residues: CAGSLTGTDEAFF. In nucleotides, the CDR3 is TGTGCCGGCAGCTTAACCGGGACAGATGAAGCTTTCTTT. The variable domain in full, completed from reference TRBV13 and TRBJ1-1, reads AAGVIQSPRHLIKEKRETATLKCYPIPRHDTVYWYQQGPGQDPQFLISFYEKMQSDKGSIPDRFSAQQFSDYHSELNMSSLELGDSALYFCAGSLTGTDEAFFGQGTRLTVV.

This clonotype was observed a handful of times. The chain joins TRBV20-1 to TRBJ2-1; 11 nucleotides match TRBD2. V shed 5 bases, J shed 10 bases, and the junction held 13 bases outside the gene matches. The CDR3 has 15 residues. Germline V gives CDR1 DFQATT, CDR2 SNEGSKA (reference sequence). Written as DNA, the CDR3 is TGCAGTGCTGCGACGACTAGCGGGGTCCTCCGGGAGCAGTTCTTC. This gives the protein CSAATTSGVLREQFF.

This clonotype was seen a handful of times. V is TRBV28 and J is TRBJ1-2, with D possibly matching TRBD1 (6 bases). Trimming left V 1 base short and J 4 bases short, with 16 bases between. The CDR3 spans 16 residues. Germline-derived CDR1 and CDR2 are MDHEN and SYDVKM. The CDR3 loop reads CASSLFRAGDAYGYTF. CDR3 nucleotides: TGTGCCAGCAGTTTATTCCGGGCAGGGGATGCCTATGGCTACACCTTC.

This clonotype showed up just a few times. This sequence joins TRBV4-2 and TRBJ2-1; no firm D call. V was trimmed by 0 bases and J by 6 bases, leaving 9 bases between them. Germline lookup yields CDR1 LGHNA and CDR2 YNFKEQ. The CDR3 covers 14 residues. CDR3 nucleotides: TGTGCCAGCAGCCAAGAAACCAGAGGCAATGAGCAGTTCTTC. Protein product: CASSQETRGNEQFF.

Notes on this clonotype: Just one base apart from a much larger clone, this may be a read error. The rearrangement uses TRBV3-1 and TRBJ2-1, with TRBD2 identical over 9 bases. Looked up from germline, CDR1 is LGHDT and CDR2 is YNNKEL (reference sequence). With 5 bases clipped from V and 4 bases from J, the junction kept 6 bases outside the gene matches. The CDR3 totals 15 residues. Written as DNA, the CDR3 is TGTGCCAGCAGCTGCGGGACTAGCAGATACAATGAGCAGTTCTTC. It specifies CASSCGTSRYNEQFF.

There are many counts of this clonotype. This sequence joins TRBV11-2 and TRBJ1-5, with unresolved D. CDR3 length: 14 amino acids. V lost 1 base, J lost 0 bases, and 4 bases lay in between. Germline CDR1 SGHAT, CDR2 FQNNGV. In nucleotides, the CDR3 is TGTGCCAGCAGCTTAGGGGATAGCAATCAGCCCCAGCATTTT. It specifies CASSLGDSNQPQHF.

This clonotype was counted many times. The chain employs TRBV5-1 and TRBJ2-1, with TRBD2 matching 9 bases. The CDR3 has 18 residues. The ends lost 5 bases at V and 0 bases at J; junction bases unmatched: 12. Germline V gene sequence: CDR1 SGHRS, CDR2 YFSETQ. This chain's CDR3 is CASRVRGGRGSSYNEQFF. The CDR3 DNA reads as TGCGCCAGCAGAGTCCGAGGCGGGAGGGGTAGCTCCTACAATGAGCAGTTCTTC.

This clonotype appeared many times. This chain links TRBV30 with TRBJ2-1; D gene unclear. The germline V gene has CDR1 GTSNPN and CDR2 SVGIG (reference sequence). The V gene lost 0 bases and the J gene lost 15 bases, with 15 bases spanning the gap. CDR3 length equals 12 residues. CDR3 nucleotide sequence: TGTGCCTGGAGTGTGGTTAGCTGGGATCGGTTCTTC. Translated: CAWSVVSWDRFF.

This clonotype was counted many times. The chain recombines TRBV2 with TRBJ2-3; 7 bases are shared with TRBD1. Germline V gives CDR1 SNHLY, CDR2 FYNNEI. The CDR3 extends over 15 amino acids. The trim removed 2 bases at V and 6 bases at J, leaving 8 bases unmatched. CDR3 loop: CASSEFTGVGDTQYF. In nucleotides, the CDR3 is TGTGCCAGCAGTGAATTTACAGGGGTGGGGGATACGCAGTATTTT.

This clonotype was seen a few times. This chain joins TRBV30 and TRBJ2-2; TRBD2 agrees at 13 bases. This CDR3 spans 14 amino acids. The germline V gene has CDR1 GTSNPN and CDR2 SVGIG (reference sequence). Trimming cost V 4 bases and J 6 bases; bases outside gene matches: 2. The CDR3 region has the DNA TGTGCCTGGAAACTAGCGGGAGGGGCCGGGGAGCTGTTTTTT. The encoded protein is CAWKLAGGAGELFF.

This clonotype was found many times. J is TRBJ2-3 and V is TRBV11-3; D is undetermined. Germline V lookup: CDR1 SGHNT, CDR2 YENEEA. The germline V and J ends were trimmed by 3 bases and 4 bases, with 5 bases remaining between them. The CDR3 consists of 12 residues. The CDR3 nucleotides are TGTGCCAGCAGCTTGGAATCAGATACGCAGTATTTT. Protein sequence: CASSLESDTQYF.

A few counts support this clonotype. This chain connects TRBV19 to TRBJ2-1; tentative D call: TRBD2 (6 bases). The length of the CDR3 is 13 residues. Trimming shortened V by 1 base and J by 13 bases, and 14 bases separated the two germline ends. The germline V gene encodes CDR1 LNHDA and CDR2 SQIVND (reference sequence). CDR3 protein: CASSIGGGVIQFF. The CDR3, as DNA: TGTGCCAGTAGTATAGGCGGCGGGGTGATACAGTTCTTC.

The chain is built from TRBV9 and TRBJ2-1, with 7 nucleotides matching TRBD2. Germline CDR1 reads SGDLS; CDR2 reads YYNGEE. The CDR3 spans 15 residues. The V and J ends lost 2 bases and 8 bases, in that order; junction bases with no gene match: 10. The CDR3 DNA reads as TGTGCCAGCAGCGTGTTCGGCGGGAGCGGCGATGAGCAGTTCTTC. Its translation is CASSVFGGSGDEQFF.

This clonotype turned up a few times. The chain combines TRBV6-1 with TRBJ1-1; D remains ambiguous. V gave up 3 bases and J gave up 6 bases, with 11 bases separating them. The CDR3 length is 13 residues. Germline CDR1 and CDR2: MNHNS and SASEGT. The CDR3 DNA reads TGTGCCAGCAGTGAGGGGTACAGATCTGAAGCTTTCTTT. This translates into CASSEGYRSEAFF.

In its sample, this clonotype was seen many times. A much larger clonotype is one base distant, so this may be a read error. The chain couples TRBV2 to TRBJ2-3, with D unclear. CDR3 length equals 14 residues. V was trimmed by 1 base and J by 2 bases, leaving 7 bases between them. Germline loops: CDR1 SNHLY, CDR2 FYNNEI. The DNA for the CDR3 is TGTGCCAGCAGTGAAGGGACGGTCACAGATACGCAGTATTTT. This encodes CASSEGTVTDTQYF. Filled out from reference TRBV2 and TRBJ2-3, the complete variable domain reads EPEVTQTPSHQVTQMGQEVILRCVPISNHLYFYWYRQILGQKVEFLVSFYNNEISEKSEIFDDQFSVERPDGSNFTLKIRSTKLEDSAMYFCASSEGTVTDTQYFGPGTRLTVL.

This clonotype was counted many times. This chain links TRBV7-2 with TRBJ2-2; 12 bases fit TRBD2. Germline lookup yields CDR1 SGHTA and CDR2 FQGNSA. The CDR3 spans 15 residues. After removal of 5 bases from V and 5 bases from J, the junction contained 3 bases not matched to a gene. CDR3 DNA sequence: TGTGCCAGCAGCCACGGGACTAGCGGGACCGGGGAGCTGTTTTTT. Its protein product is CASSHGTSGTGELFF.

This clonotype appeared many times. The chain carries TRBV5-1 and TRBJ2-1; D remains unclear. V lost 4 bases and J 0 bases, leaving 8 bases between the germline ends. Germline V gene data show CDR1 as SGHRS and CDR2 as YFSETQ. This CDR3 spans 14 amino acids. This chain's CDR3 is CASSEFSSYNEQFF. As DNA, the CDR3 is TGCGCCAGCAGCGAATTCAGCTCCTACAATGAGCAGTTCTTC.